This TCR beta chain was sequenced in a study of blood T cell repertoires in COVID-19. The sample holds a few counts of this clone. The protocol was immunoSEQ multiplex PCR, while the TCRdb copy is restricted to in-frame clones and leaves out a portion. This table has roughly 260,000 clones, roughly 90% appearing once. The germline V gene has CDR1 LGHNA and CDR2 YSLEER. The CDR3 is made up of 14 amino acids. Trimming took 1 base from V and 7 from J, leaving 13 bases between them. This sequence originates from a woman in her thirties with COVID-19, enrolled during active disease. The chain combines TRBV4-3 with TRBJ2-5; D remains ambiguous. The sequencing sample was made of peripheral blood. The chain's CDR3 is CASSQALQRGTQYF. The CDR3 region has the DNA TGCGCCAGCAGCCAAGCTCTCCAGCGTGGGACCCAGTACTTC.